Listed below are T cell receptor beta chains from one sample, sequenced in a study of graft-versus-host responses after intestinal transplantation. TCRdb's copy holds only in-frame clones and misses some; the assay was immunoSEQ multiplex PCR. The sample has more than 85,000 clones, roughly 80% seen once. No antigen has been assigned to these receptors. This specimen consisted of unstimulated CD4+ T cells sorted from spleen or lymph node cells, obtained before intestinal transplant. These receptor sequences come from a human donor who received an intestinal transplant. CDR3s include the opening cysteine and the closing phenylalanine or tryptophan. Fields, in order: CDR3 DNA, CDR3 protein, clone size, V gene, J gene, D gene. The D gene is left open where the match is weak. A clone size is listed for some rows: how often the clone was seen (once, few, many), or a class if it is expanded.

TGTGCCAGCAGCCAATACTACAGGGGCTTCACCAATCAGCCCCAGCATTTT	CASSQYYRGFTNQPQHF	-	TRBV14	TRBJ1-5	TRBD1
TGCGCCAGCAGCAAGGGACAGTCGAACACTGAAGCTTTCTTT	CASSKGQSNTEAFF	few	TRBV5-1	TRBJ1-1	TRBD1
TGTGCCAGCAGCCAAGATCGGACTAGCGGGGGGGCCCCAGATACGCAGTATTTT	CASSQDRTSGGAPDTQYF	once	TRBV4-2	TRBJ2-3	TRBD2
TGCGCCAGCAGCCAAGATTTGACGTTTGGGAGTGGCTACACCTTC	CASSQDLTFGSGYTF	-	TRBV4-1	TRBJ1-2	-
TGTGCCAGTAGTAGACAGAAGGGGAAAGCTTTCTTT	CASSRQKGKAFF	-	TRBV19	TRBJ1-1	-
TGTGCCAGGTCAGAAAATCAAGAGACCCAGTACTTC	CARSENQETQYF	-	TRBV2	TRBJ2-5	-
TGTGCCAGCAGTTTAAGTTGGGGGCTGGACACCATATATTTT	CASSLSWGLDTIYF	few	TRBV27	TRBJ1-3	-
TGCAGCGTTGGACATGGGGGCGGAGCCTACGAGCAGTACTTC	CSVGHGGGAYEQYF	few	TRBV29-1	TRBJ2-7	-
TGCGCCAGCAGCCCCCAGGGGGCAGGGGGCTACACCTTC	CASSPQGAGGYTF	medium-sized	TRBV4-1	TRBJ1-2	TRBD1
TGTGCCAGTAGTATGGCTGCTGGGAGAGGCAAAAACATTCAGTACTTC	CASSMAAGRGKNIQYF	-	TRBV19	TRBJ2-4	-
TGTGCCATCAGTGTCACCGGCGGGAGCAATCAGCCCCAGCATTTT	CAISVTGGSNQPQHF	-	TRBV10-3	TRBJ1-5	-
TGCAGCGACAGGGGGCGCATCGGCTACACCTTC	CSDRGRIGYTF	-	TRBV20-1	TRBJ1-2	TRBD1
TGTGCCAGCACTAGAATCAAGGGGATCACTGAAGCTTTCTTT	CASTRIKGITEAFF	-	TRBV6-6	TRBJ1-1	-
TGTGCCAGCAGCGGCCTGGATGGCTCGGGGGAGACCCAGTACTTC	CASSGLDGSGETQYF	-	TRBV5-4	TRBJ2-5	-
TGTGCCAGCAGCCCCATCGGTTCAGGGGAAAAACTGTTTTTT	CASSPIGSGEKLFF	-	TRBV7-8	TRBJ1-4	-
TGTGCCAGTAGGGAGTTAGCGGGAGGGCCGCAAAATGAGCAGTTCTTC	CASRELAGGPQNEQFF	-	TRBV19	TRBJ2-1	TRBD2
TGTGCCAGCAGTGGTCGAACAGGGGACTATGGCTACACCTTC	CASSGRTGDYGYTF	-	TRBV6-1	TRBJ1-2	TRBD1
TGCGCCAGCAGCCAAGTCCGGACAGCTATGAATGAGCAGTTCTTC	CASSQVRTAMNEQFF	once	TRBV4-1	TRBJ2-1	-
TGTGCCAGCAGTTACGTGACGGGGGAGACCCAGTACTTC	CASSYVTGETQYF	-	TRBV6-5	TRBJ2-5	-
TGCGCCAGCAGCCCCGATAAACTCGGACAGCCGGGTCAGCCCCAGCATTTT	CASSPDKLGQPGQPQHF	-	TRBV4-1	TRBJ1-5	-
TGCGCCAGCAGCTTGGAATTCGGACAGGGGTACACTGAAGCTTTCTTT	CASSLEFGQGYTEAFF	-	TRBV5-1	TRBJ1-1	TRBD1
TGTGCCAGCAGTTTATACGGGACAGGGACCTACGAGCAGTACTTC	CASSLYGTGTYEQYF	-	TRBV28	TRBJ2-7	TRBD1
TGTGCCACCAGCACCTACCAGGGGAATCAGCCCCAGCATTTT	CATSTYQGNQPQHF	-	TRBV15	TRBJ1-5	-
TGCGCCAGCAGTTCCACAGGGACCTCTGGAAACACCATATATTTT	CASSSTGTSGNTIYF	-	TRBV5-1	TRBJ1-3	-
TGTGCCAGCAGTGAAGGGGCCGTGGGAGGAGAAAAACTGTTTTTT	CASSEGAVGGEKLFF	-	TRBV6-1	TRBJ1-4	-
TGCGCCAGCAGCTTGGGAAGGATAGCCCTCAATGAGCAGTTCTTC	CASSLGRIALNEQFF	-	TRBV5-1	TRBJ2-1	-
TGTGCCAGCAGTGAATACGGCGGGAGTCGTTACGAGCAGTACTTC	CASSEYGGSRYEQYF	-	TRBV25-1	TRBJ2-7	TRBD2
TGTGCCAGCAGCTTAACCGGGGCGGGGGGTGATACGCAGTATTTT	CASSLTGAGGDTQYF	-	TRBV5-6	TRBJ2-3	TRBD2
TGTGCCAGCAGCAAGGAGGGCCCATACCTCTATGGCTACACCTTC	CASSKEGPYLYGYTF	-	TRBV21-1	TRBJ1-2	-
TGCGCCAGCAACCGGGGGGGGGCAAGGAACTACGAGCAGTACTTC	CASNRGGARNYEQYF	-	TRBV5-1	TRBJ2-7	TRBD2
TGTGCCAGCAGTCTCCGGGCAGGGCCCAATCAGCCCCAGCATTTT	CASSLRAGPNQPQHF	-	TRBV6-1	TRBJ1-5	-
TGCGCCAGCAGCTTGTCAGGTTCTGCCACCGGGGAGCTGTTTTTT	CASSLSGSATGELFF	-	TRBV5-1	TRBJ2-2	-
TGCGCCAGCAGCCAAGGGTTCCAGCGGGGGGGCCGAGGCGGGGAGCTGTTTTTT	CASSQGFQRGGRGGELFF	-	TRBV4-1	TRBJ2-2	TRBD2
TGTGCCAGCAGCTTAGTCCGGGGGGGCGGCACAGATACGCAGTATTTT	CASSLVRGGGTDTQYF	-	TRBV13	TRBJ2-3	TRBD2
TGTGCCAGTAGGAGGCAACCCGGGGAGCTGTTTTTT	CASRRQPGELFF	-	TRBV19	TRBJ2-2	-
TGTGCCAGCAGCTTAGGCAGGGGGAACATTCAGTACTTC	CASSLGRGNIQYF	-	TRBV11-3	TRBJ2-4	TRBD1
TGTGCCAGCAGGGAAGGGGGGGGAACTGAAGCTTTCTTT	CASREGGGTEAFF	few	TRBV6-5	TRBJ1-1	-
TGTGCCAGCAGTGAAGCGCGAGGGGGCGGAAACACCATATATTTT	CASSEARGGGNTIYF	-	TRBV2	TRBJ1-3	TRBD1
TGCGCCAGCAGCCCCGGACATGACTATGGCTACACCTTC	CASSPGHDYGYTF	few	TRBV5-1	TRBJ1-2	-
TGTGCCAGCGGGGACAGGGGTGGCTATGGCTACACCTTC	CASGDRGGYGYTF	-	TRBV6-1	TRBJ1-2	TRBD1
TGTGCCAGCAGCGTCCTAGCGGGCGACAATGAGCAGTTCTTC	CASSVLAGDNEQFF	-	TRBV9	TRBJ2-1	TRBD2
TGCGCCAGCAAGGGGGGGGAAAACACCATATATTTT	CASKGGENTIYF	-	TRBV5-1	TRBJ1-3	-
TGCGCCAGCAGCTCCGGGACTAGCGGGATCGCGGGTACGCAGTATTTT	CASSSGTSGIAGTQYF	-	TRBV5-1	TRBJ2-3	TRBD2
TGTGCCAGCAGCCGCGACCACAGGGTGAACACTGAAGCTTTCTTT	CASSRDHRVNTEAFF	-	TRBV7-9	TRBJ1-1	-
TGTGCCAGCAGCTTGCGGGACTCGTGGAATGAGCAGTTCTTC	CASSLRDSWNEQFF	-	TRBV5-4	TRBJ2-1	-
TGTGCCAGTAGATGGAGGGGTTCGGCTGAAGCTTTCTTT	CASRWRGSAEAFF	-	TRBV19	TRBJ1-1	-
TGTGCCAGCAGTGAATTATTAGAAGCTTTCTTT	CASSELLEAFF	-	TRBV2	TRBJ1-1	-
TGCGCCAGCAGCCAAGATTGGTCCAGTATTCCGACTGAAGCTTTCTTT	CASSQDWSSIPTEAFF	few	TRBV4-1	TRBJ1-1	-
TGTGCCAGCAGTAGTAGCGCAGTCGGGGAGCTGTTTTTT	CASSSSAVGELFF	-	TRBV6-6	TRBJ2-2	-